Presented here are 12 T cell receptor beta chains from one specimen sequenced in a study of cytomegalovirus exposure and HLA in healthy donors. PCR employed 60 Vbeta and 13 Jbeta primers. Assay used: immunoSEQ multiplex PCR; TCRdb lists only in-frame clones, some missing. The table records approximately 100,000 clones, 60% to 80% of them present only once. The specimen was PBMCs. These receptors were taken from a man aged 50 to 60 in good health and CMV-seropositive.

In its sample, this clone was seen once. The chain joins TRBV6-1 to TRBJ1-2; D unclear. The germline V and J ends were trimmed by 3 bases and 5 bases, with 13 bases remaining between them. Germline V gene sequence: CDR1 MNHNS, CDR2 SASEGT. This CDR3 region has 14 residues. Here the CDR3 DNA reads TGTGCCAGCAGTGATGTCGGCAGAGGTTATGGCTACACCTTC. Residues: CASSDVGRGYGYTF.

V and J are TRBV2 and TRBJ2-7, with 9 bases lining up with TRBD1. With V trimmed by 7 bases and J by 4 bases, 8 bases remained unmatched. The CDR3 totals 14 residues. The germline V gene encodes CDR1 SNHLY and CDR2 FYNNEI. CDR3 amino acids: CASNGRDRVYEQYF. Here the CDR3 DNA reads TGTGCCAGCAATGGCCGGGACAGGGTATACGAGCAGTACTTC. Based on the CDR3 plus reference TRBV2 and TRBJ2-7, the full variable domain is EPEVTQTPSHQVTQMGQEVILRCVPISNHLYFYWYRQILGQKVEFLVSFYNNEISEKSEIFDDQFSVERPDGSNFTLKIRSTKLEDSAMYFCASNGRDRVYEQYFGPGTRLTVT.

This clone appeared once. The J gene is TRBJ2-5, the V gene TRBV7-2, with D maybe TRBD1 (5 bases). The assigned J gene may be wrong: the sequence end matches TRBJ2-7 better. The CDR3 contains 13 residues. Germline V gene lookup returns CDR1 SGHTA and CDR2 FQGNSA. The CDR3 DNA is TGTGCCAGCAGCCCCGCGACAGCCTACGAGCAGTACTTC. This codes for CASSPATAYEQYF.

This CDR3 reads CASSRTGGSGANVLTF. The CDR3 nucleotides read TGTGCCAGCAGCCGGACAGGTGGCTCTGGGGCCAACGTCCTGACTTTC. The V gene is TRBV7-3, the J gene TRBJ2-6; TRBD1 agrees at 7 bases. J was trimmed by 0 bases and V by 5 bases; bases with no gene match: 4. CDR1 and CDR2 (germline): SGHTA, FQGTGA. This CDR3 has 16 amino acids.

The J gene is TRBJ2-7, the V gene TRBV7-8; D may be TRBD2 (7 bases). CDR3 length: 13 residues. The V gene's germline CDR1 is SGHVS and CDR2 FQNEAQ. V was pared by 3 bases and J by 6 bases, with 12 bases between. CDR3 nucleotide sequence: TGTGCCAGCAGCTTGGTGGGGGGGCGCGAGCAGTACTTC. This codes for CASSLVGGREQYF. The full variable domain, its missing parts supplied by reference TRBV7-8 and TRBJ2-7, is GAGVSQSPRYKVAKRGQDVALRCDPISGHVSLFWYQQALGQGPEFLTYFQNEAQLDKSGLPSDRFFAERPEGSVSTLKIQRTQQEDSAVYLCASSLVGGREQYFGPGTRLTVT.

The V and J genes are TRBV19 and TRBJ1-1; TRBD1 might be the D (5 bases). The CDR3 contains 15 residues. Germline values: CDR1 LNHDA, CDR2 SQIVND (reference sequence). Trimming removed 3 bases from V and 1 base from J, with 12 bases in between. CDR3 sequence reads: CASSMAGQANTEAFF. The CDR3, as DNA: TGTGCCAGTAGTATGGCGGGGCAAGCGAACACTGAAGCTTTCTTT.

The chain uses TRBV2 and TRBJ1-5; a possible D gene is TRBD1 (5 bases). Germline V gene lookup returns CDR1 SNHLY and CDR2 FYNNEI. This CDR3 is 13 amino acids long. V shed 5 bases and J shed 5 bases, with 10 bases lying between them. Here the CDR3 DNA reads TGTGCCAGCAGTTCAGACAGAGATCAGCCCCAGCATTTT. Protein product: CASSSDRDQPQHF.

The chain combines TRBV5-1 with TRBJ2-1; tentative D call: TRBD2 (5 bases). Germline V gene lookup returns CDR1 SGHRS and CDR2 YFSETQ. Trimming shortened V by 9 bases and J by 4 bases, and 14 bases separated the two germline ends. The CDR3 is 13 residues long. The CDR3 bases are TGCGCCACTTCGGTGGGCGGGTACAATGAGCAGTTCTTC. Protein product: CATSVGGYNEQFF.

The chain carries TRBV12-5 and TRBJ1-1, with 8 positions matching TRBD1. The CDR3 is 14 residues long. CDR1 and CDR2 (germline): LGHNT, FRNRAP. V gave up 6 bases and J gave up 1 base; unmatched junction bases: 4. The DNA of the CDR3 is TGTGCTAGTGGGAACAGGGGGACGAACACTGAAGCTTTCTTT. Its translation is CASGNRGTNTEAFF.

This chain uses TRBV9 with TRBJ2-7; TRBD1 matches at 7 bases. V shed 0 bases and J 3 bases; nucleotides not matched to a gene: 0. Germline CDR1 SGDLS, CDR2 YYNGEE. This CDR3 region has 13 residues. The DNA of the CDR3 is TGTGCCAGCAGCGTAGGGGACAGCTACGAGCAGTACTTC. It translates to CASSVGDSYEQYF.

This clone showed up just a few times. V usage is TRBV2 and J usage is TRBJ1-5; D gene unclear. The CDR3 extends over 14 amino acids. Germline assignment: CDR1 SNHLY and CDR2 FYNNEI. Trimming removed 3 bases from V and 0 bases from J, with 6 bases in between. The CDR3 sequence: CASSDSNSNQPQHF. The CDR3, as DNA: TGTGCCAGCAGTGATAGTAATAGCAATCAGCCCCAGCATTTT.

This clone appeared a few times. The genes are TRBV7-8 and TRBJ1-2; TRBD1 aligns across 8 bases. CDR3 length: 15 amino acids. V lost 0 bases to trimming and J lost 8 bases; unmatched junction nucleotides: 8. Germline V gene lookup returns CDR1 SGHVS and CDR2 FQNEAQ. CDR3 sequence: CASSLAGDRSGGYTF. Here the CDR3 DNA reads TGTGCCAGCAGCTTAGCAGGGGACAGGTCTGGGGGCTACACCTTC.